These T cell receptor beta chains were read from a single sample in a study of blood T cell repertoires in COVID-19. This table comes from immunoSEQ multiplex PCR, and its TCRdb copy is limited to in-frame clones, with some not included. Found here are 220,000 or so clones, around 84% of them singletons; the top ten hold about 7%. Sequencing was done on a sample of PBMCs or T cells enriched from blood (not recorded which). All receptors come from a woman aged 40 to 50 who had recovered from COVID-19. Both conserved end residues are part of each CDR3. Each record gives: D gene, V gene, clone size, J gene, CDR3 length, CDR3 protein, CDR3 DNA. A D gene is named only where the DNA matches it firmly. Expanded clones are given a class, and other clones once, few, many or no size at all.

d_call: TRBD1; v_call: TRBV5-6; clone_size: once; j_call: TRBJ1-2; cdr3_length: 15; cdr3_aa: CASSRRTGADYGYTF; cdr3_nt: TGTGCCAGCAGCCGTAGGACAGGGGCGGACTATGGCTACACCTTC
d_call: NA; v_call: TRBV11-3; clone_size: NA; j_call: TRBJ2-5; cdr3_length: 15; cdr3_aa: CASSLAGGRQETQYF; cdr3_nt: TGTGCCAGCAGCTTAGCTGGAGGGCGACAAGAGACCCAGTACTTC
d_call: NA; v_call: TRBV11-3; clone_size: NA; j_call: TRBJ1-1; cdr3_length: 14; cdr3_aa: CASSLQASNTEAFF; cdr3_nt: TGTGCCAGCAGCTTACAAGCGTCGAACACTGAAGCTTTCTTT
d_call: NA; v_call: TRBV7-9; clone_size: NA; j_call: TRBJ1-1; cdr3_length: 12; cdr3_aa: CASRDDREEAFF; cdr3_nt: TGTGCCAGCAGGGACGACCGGGAGGAAGCTTTCTTT
d_call: NA; v_call: TRBV7-8; clone_size: NA; j_call: TRBJ1-2; cdr3_length: 15; cdr3_aa: CASSFTGSVDYGYTF; cdr3_nt: TGTGCCAGCAGCTTTACAGGCTCTGTGGACTATGGCTACACCTTC
d_call: NA; v_call: TRBV3-1/TRBV3-2; clone_size: NA; j_call: TRBJ1-1; cdr3_length: 14; cdr3_aa: CASSRVGGGTEAFF; cdr3_nt: TGTGCCAGCAGTCGAGTCGGAGGAGGCACTGAAGCTTTCTTT
d_call: NA; v_call: TRBV3-1/TRBV3-2; clone_size: NA; j_call: TRBJ2-1; cdr3_length: 13; cdr3_aa: CASSPGVGYEQFF; cdr3_nt: TGTGCCAGCAGCCCGGGGGTGGGTTATGAGCAGTTCTTC
d_call: TRBD2; v_call: TRBV24-1; clone_size: NA; j_call: TRBJ2-1; cdr3_length: 18; cdr3_aa: CATSDPGTSGSSYNEQFF; cdr3_nt: TGTGCCACCAGTGATCCCGGGACTAGCGGGAGCTCCTACAATGAGCAGTTCTTC
d_call: NA; v_call: TRBV4-3; clone_size: few; j_call: TRBJ2-2; cdr3_length: 15; cdr3_aa: CASSQESVNNRELFF; cdr3_nt: TGCGCCAGCAGCCAAGAATCAGTGAACAACAGGGAGCTGTTTTTT
d_call: TRBD1; v_call: TRBV27; clone_size: NA; j_call: TRBJ1-5; cdr3_length: 14; cdr3_aa: CASSLDRGLQPQHF; cdr3_nt: TGTGCCAGCAGTTTAGACAGGGGCCTTCAGCCCCAGCATTTT
d_call: TRBD2; v_call: TRBV28; clone_size: NA; j_call: TRBJ2-7; cdr3_length: 16; cdr3_aa: CASSSSTSGSYYEQYF; cdr3_nt: TGTGCCAGCAGTTCATCGACTAGCGGGAGCTACTACGAGCAGTACTTC
d_call: TRBD2; v_call: TRBV5-4; clone_size: NA; j_call: TRBJ2-1; cdr3_length: 16; cdr3_aa: CASSSLTSGGYNEQFF; cdr3_nt: TGTGCCAGCAGCTCCCTAACTAGCGGGGGATACAATGAGCAGTTCTTC
d_call: NA; v_call: TRBV5-6; clone_size: NA; j_call: TRBJ1-3; cdr3_length: 14; cdr3_aa: CASSLGAAGNTIYF; cdr3_nt: TGTGCCAGCAGCTTGGGGGCTGCTGGAAACACCATATATTTT
d_call: NA; v_call: TRBV7-9; clone_size: NA; j_call: TRBJ1-2; cdr3_length: 14; cdr3_aa: CASGGPREGWGYTF; cdr3_nt: TGTGCCAGCGGGGGCCCGCGGGAGGGTTGGGGCTACACCTTC
d_call: NA; v_call: TRBV29-1; clone_size: NA; j_call: TRBJ1-2; cdr3_length: 11; cdr3_aa: CSAREEDGYTF; cdr3_nt: TGCAGCGCCAGGGAAGAGGATGGCTACACCTTC
d_call: NA; v_call: TRBV18; clone_size: NA; j_call: TRBJ1-1; cdr3_length: 13; cdr3_aa: CASSAGADPEAFF; cdr3_nt: TGTGCCAGCTCAGCAGGGGCGGACCCTGAAGCTTTCTTT
d_call: TRBD2; v_call: TRBV5-4; clone_size: many; j_call: TRBJ2-7; cdr3_length: 16; cdr3_aa: CASSAGSSGRGYEQYF; cdr3_nt: TGTGCCAGCAGCGCGGGGTCCAGCGGGAGAGGTTACGAGCAGTACTTC
d_call: TRBD2; v_call: TRBV10-3; clone_size: NA; j_call: TRBJ2-2; cdr3_length: 16; cdr3_aa: CAISGLSGRSPGELFF; cdr3_nt: TGTGCCATCAGTGGACTAAGCGGGAGATCGCCCGGGGAGCTGTTTTTT
d_call: TRBD1; v_call: TRBV2; clone_size: many; j_call: TRBJ2-7; cdr3_length: 15; cdr3_aa: CASSDPGQGSYEQYF; cdr3_nt: TGTGCCAGCAGTGACCCGGGACAGGGGAGCTACGAGCAGTACTTC
d_call: NA; v_call: TRBV7-9; clone_size: NA; j_call: TRBJ2-1; cdr3_length: 16; cdr3_aa: CASSPPGNGAYNEQFF; cdr3_nt: TGTGCCAGCAGCCCTCCGGGCAACGGGGCCTACAATGAGCAGTTCTTC
d_call: NA; v_call: TRBV7-6; clone_size: NA; j_call: TRBJ1-1; cdr3_length: 17; cdr3_aa: CASSLAPGRTVDTEAFF; cdr3_nt: TGTGCCAGCAGCTTAGCGCCGGGACGGACAGTCGACACTGAAGCTTTCTTT
d_call: NA; v_call: TRBV2; clone_size: NA; j_call: TRBJ1-1; cdr3_length: 12; cdr3_aa: CASTRMGGIAFF; cdr3_nt: TGTGCCAGCACCCGAATGGGGGGGATCGCTTTCTTT
d_call: NA; v_call: TRBV18; clone_size: once; j_call: TRBJ1-1; cdr3_length: 11; cdr3_aa: CASSPGAEAFF; cdr3_nt: TGTGCCAGCTCTCCCGGGGCTGAAGCTTTCTTT
d_call: TRBD2; v_call: TRBV4-3; clone_size: NA; j_call: TRBJ2-3; cdr3_length: 18; cdr3_aa: CASSQTSGRAGWADTQYF; cdr3_nt: TGCGCCAGCAGCCAAACTAGCGGGAGGGCAGGATGGGCAGATACGCAGTATTTT
d_call: NA; v_call: TRBV6-5; clone_size: NA; j_call: TRBJ1-5; cdr3_length: 14; cdr3_aa: CASSKSQGIQPQHF; cdr3_nt: TGTGCCAGCAGTAAAAGTCAGGGAATTCAGCCCCAGCATTTT
d_call: TRBD2; v_call: TRBV19; clone_size: NA; j_call: TRBJ2-3; cdr3_length: 15; cdr3_aa: CASSTLAGVTDTQYF; cdr3_nt: TGTGCCAGTAGTACCCTAGCGGGAGTAACAGATACGCAGTATTTT
d_call: NA; v_call: TRBV18; clone_size: NA; j_call: TRBJ2-2; cdr3_length: 14; cdr3_aa: CASSRRQESGELFF; cdr3_nt: TGTGCCAGCTCGCGGCGACAGGAATCCGGGGAGCTGTTTTTT
d_call: TRBD1; v_call: TRBV7-2; clone_size: NA; j_call: TRBJ1-5; cdr3_length: 17; cdr3_aa: CASSFGGGGEGNQPQHF; cdr3_nt: TGTGCCAGCAGCTTTGGAGGGGGCGGGGAAGGCAATCAGCCCCAGCATTTT
d_call: TRBD1; v_call: TRBV11-2; clone_size: NA; j_call: TRBJ2-5; cdr3_length: 16; cdr3_aa: CASSLDRQGSGETQYF; cdr3_nt: TGTGCCAGCAGCTTAGACCGACAGGGGTCGGGGGAGACCCAGTACTTC
d_call: TRBD2; v_call: TRBV19; clone_size: NA; j_call: TRBJ2-5; cdr3_length: 15; cdr3_aa: CASSSGGVKMETQYF; cdr3_nt: TGTGCCAGTAGTAGTGGGGGGGTGAAGATGGAGACCCAGTACTTC
d_call: NA; v_call: TRBV10-3; clone_size: NA; j_call: TRBJ1-6; cdr3_length: 15; cdr3_aa: CATIREDRLRPLLHF; cdr3_nt: TGTGCCACCATACGTGAGGACAGACTCCGTCCGCTCCTCCACTTT
d_call: NA; v_call: TRBV11-3; clone_size: NA; j_call: TRBJ1-1; cdr3_length: 16; cdr3_aa: CASSAEQGDENTEAFF; cdr3_nt: TGTGCCAGCAGCGCAGAACAGGGCGACGAGAACACTGAAGCTTTCTTT
d_call: TRBD1; v_call: TRBV10-1; clone_size: NA; j_call: TRBJ1-2; cdr3_length: 13; cdr3_aa: CASSVGTDYGYTF; cdr3_nt: TGCGCCAGCAGTGTCGGGACAGACTATGGCTACACCTTC
d_call: NA; v_call: TRBV6-5; clone_size: NA; j_call: TRBJ2-2; cdr3_length: 14; cdr3_aa: CASSLREDTGELFF; cdr3_nt: TGTGCCAGCAGCCTGAGGGAGGACACCGGGGAGCTGTTTTTT
d_call: NA; v_call: TRBV2; clone_size: NA; j_call: TRBJ1-6; cdr3_length: 14; cdr3_aa: CASSLDKDNSPLHF; cdr3_nt: TGTGCCAGCAGTTTGGACAAGGATAATTCACCCCTCCACTTT
d_call: NA; v_call: TRBV7-2; clone_size: once; j_call: TRBJ1-6; cdr3_length: 13; cdr3_aa: CASSRQADSPLHF; cdr3_nt: TGTGCCAGCAGCCGACAGGCCGATTCACCCCTCCACTTT
d_call: NA; v_call: TRBV5-4; clone_size: NA; j_call: TRBJ2-4; cdr3_length: 18; cdr3_aa: CASSLRSSRGYAKNIQYF; cdr3_nt: TGTGCCAGCAGCTTGAGGTCTTCTAGGGGGTACGCCAAAAACATTCAGTACTTC
d_call: TRBD2; v_call: TRBV4-1; clone_size: NA; j_call: TRBJ2-7; cdr3_length: 15; cdr3_aa: CASSQGLAGLMGQYF; cdr3_nt: TGCGCCAGCAGCCAGGGACTAGCGGGACTTATGGGGCAGTACTTC
d_call: TRBD2; v_call: TRBV9; clone_size: NA; j_call: TRBJ2-1; cdr3_length: 16; cdr3_aa: CASSVSGLAAYNEQFF; cdr3_nt: TGTGCCAGCAGCGTTTCCGGACTAGCGGCCTACAATGAGCAGTTCTTC
d_call: TRBD2; v_call: TRBV11-2; clone_size: NA; j_call: TRBJ2-1; cdr3_length: 15; cdr3_aa: CASSFQRGMLDEQFF; cdr3_nt: TGTGCCAGCAGCTTCCAGCGGGGCATGCTGGATGAGCAGTTCTTC
d_call: TRBD1; v_call: TRBV28; clone_size: NA; j_call: TRBJ2-3; cdr3_length: 16; cdr3_aa: CASSGPGTGGIGTQYF; cdr3_nt: TGTGCCAGCAGTGGCCCGGGGACAGGGGGCATAGGTACGCAGTATTTT
d_call: NA; v_call: TRBV25-1; clone_size: NA; j_call: TRBJ2-3; cdr3_length: 12; cdr3_aa: CASNGNTDTQYF; cdr3_nt: TGTGCCAGCAATGGCAACACAGATACGCAGTATTTT
d_call: NA; v_call: TRBV28; clone_size: NA; j_call: TRBJ1-2; cdr3_length: 12; cdr3_aa: CASSLRGYGYTF; cdr3_nt: TGTGCCAGCAGTTTACGGGGGTATGGCTACACCTTC
d_call: NA; v_call: TRBV10-3; clone_size: NA; j_call: TRBJ1-1; cdr3_length: 14; cdr3_aa: CAISESRVNTEAFF; cdr3_nt: TGTGCCATCAGTGAGTCCAGGGTGAACACTGAAGCTTTCTTT
d_call: TRBD2; v_call: TRBV2; clone_size: NA; j_call: TRBJ2-3; cdr3_length: 14; cdr3_aa: CASNLAGITDTQYF; cdr3_nt: TGTGCCAGCAACTTAGCGGGGATCACAGATACGCAGTATTTT
d_call: NA; v_call: TRBV25-1; clone_size: NA; j_call: TRBJ1-1; cdr3_length: 15; cdr3_aa: CASRADPSGNTEAFF; cdr3_nt: TGTGCCAGCAGGGCCGACCCTTCGGGGAACACTGAAGCTTTCTTT
d_call: TRBD2; v_call: TRBV5-1; clone_size: NA; j_call: TRBJ2-1; cdr3_length: 16; cdr3_aa: CASSMGLAGSYNEQFF; cdr3_nt: TGCGCCAGCAGCATGGGACTAGCTGGCTCCTACAATGAGCAGTTCTTC
d_call: TRBD2; v_call: TRBV9; clone_size: NA; j_call: TRBJ2-3; cdr3_length: 15; cdr3_aa: CASSVLAGGGNTQYF; cdr3_nt: TGTGCCAGCAGCGTTCTAGCGGGAGGAGGAAATACGCAGTATTTT